What follows is one T cell receptor (beta chain) and its context. The data were produced by immunoSEQ multiplex PCR, yet TCRdb's version contains in-frame clones alone and is incomplete. The sample holds around 80,000 clones; approximately 78% are singletons and the top ten take around 29%. These data are taken from a study of blood T cell repertoires in COVID-19. Overall study: Spain, Italy and the United States supplied samples that represented acute and convalescent COVID-19.

The CDR3 runs to 17 residues. CDR1 is SGHDN, CDR2 FVKESK, per germline. V was pared by 2 bases and J by 2 bases, with 9 bases of the junction left unmatched. The rearrangement joins TRBV14 to TRBJ2-7; 10 nucleotides line up with TRBD2. This TCR was recovered from a human donor in a cohort sampled during active COVID-19. Sequencing input: peripheral blood. CDR3 DNA: TGTGCCAGCAGCCAACTTCCCGGGACTAGCGACACCTACGAGCAGTACTTC. Translating it yields CASSQLPGTSDTYEQYF.